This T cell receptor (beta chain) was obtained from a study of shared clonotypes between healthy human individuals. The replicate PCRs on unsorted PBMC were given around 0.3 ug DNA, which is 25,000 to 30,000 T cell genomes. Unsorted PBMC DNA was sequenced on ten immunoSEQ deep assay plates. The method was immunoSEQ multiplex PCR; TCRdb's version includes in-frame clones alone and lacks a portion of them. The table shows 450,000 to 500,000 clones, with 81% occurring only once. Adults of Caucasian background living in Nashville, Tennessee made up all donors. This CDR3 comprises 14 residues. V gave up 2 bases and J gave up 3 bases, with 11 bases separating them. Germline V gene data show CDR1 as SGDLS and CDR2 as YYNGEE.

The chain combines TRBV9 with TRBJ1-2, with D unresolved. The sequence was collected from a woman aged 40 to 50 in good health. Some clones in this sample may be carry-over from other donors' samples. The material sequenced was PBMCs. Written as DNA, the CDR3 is TGTGCCAGCAGCGTCACCGGGAGAGACTATGGCTACACCTTC. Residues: CASSVTGRDYGYTF. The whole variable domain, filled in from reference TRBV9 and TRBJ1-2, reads DSGVTQTPKHLITATGQRVTLRCSPRSGDLSVYWYQQSLDQGLQFLIQYYNGEERAKGNILERFSAQQFPDLHSELNLSSLELGDSALYFCASSVTGRDYGYTFGSGTRLTVV.